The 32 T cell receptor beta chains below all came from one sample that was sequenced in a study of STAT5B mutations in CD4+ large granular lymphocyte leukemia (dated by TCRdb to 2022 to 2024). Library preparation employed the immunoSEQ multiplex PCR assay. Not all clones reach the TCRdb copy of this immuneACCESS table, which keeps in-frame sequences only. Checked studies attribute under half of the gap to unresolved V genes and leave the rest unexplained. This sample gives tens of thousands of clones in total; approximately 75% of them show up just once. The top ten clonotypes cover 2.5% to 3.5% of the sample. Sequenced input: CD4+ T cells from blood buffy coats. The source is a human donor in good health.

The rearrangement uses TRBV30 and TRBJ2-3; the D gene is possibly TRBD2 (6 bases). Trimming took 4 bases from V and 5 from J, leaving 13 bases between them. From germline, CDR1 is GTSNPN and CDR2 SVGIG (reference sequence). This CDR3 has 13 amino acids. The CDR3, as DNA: TGTGCCTGGACTCCGGGACTTATAGATACGCAGTATTTT. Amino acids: CAWTPGLIDTQYF. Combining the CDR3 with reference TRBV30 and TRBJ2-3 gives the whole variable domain SQTIHQWPATLVQPVGSPLSLECTVEGTSNPNLYWYRQAAGRGLQLLFYSVGIGQISSEVPQNLSASRPQDRQFILSSKKLLLSDSGFYLCAWTPGLIDTQYFGPGTRLTVL.

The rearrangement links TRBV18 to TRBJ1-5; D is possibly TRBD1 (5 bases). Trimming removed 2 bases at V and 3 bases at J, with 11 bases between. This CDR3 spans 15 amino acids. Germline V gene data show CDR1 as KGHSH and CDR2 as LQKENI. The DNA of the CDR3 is TGTGCCAGCTCACCAGGCAGGGATTACAATCAGCCCCAGCATTTT. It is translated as CASSPGRDYNQPQHF.

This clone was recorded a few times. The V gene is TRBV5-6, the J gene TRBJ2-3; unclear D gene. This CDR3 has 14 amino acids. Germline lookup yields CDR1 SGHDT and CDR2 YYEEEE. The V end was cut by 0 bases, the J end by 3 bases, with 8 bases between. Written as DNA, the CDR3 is TGTGCCAGCAGCTTGGGGGGTAGGACAGATACGCAGTATTTT. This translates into CASSLGGRTDTQYF.

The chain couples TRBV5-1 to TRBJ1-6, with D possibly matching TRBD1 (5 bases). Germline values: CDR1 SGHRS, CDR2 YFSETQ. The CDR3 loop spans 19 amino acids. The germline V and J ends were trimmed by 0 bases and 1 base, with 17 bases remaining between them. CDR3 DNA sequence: TGCGCCAGCAGCTTGGTCCTTGGCGTCGGGGGATCCTATAATTCACCCCTCCACTTT. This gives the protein CASSLVLGVGGSYNSPLHF.

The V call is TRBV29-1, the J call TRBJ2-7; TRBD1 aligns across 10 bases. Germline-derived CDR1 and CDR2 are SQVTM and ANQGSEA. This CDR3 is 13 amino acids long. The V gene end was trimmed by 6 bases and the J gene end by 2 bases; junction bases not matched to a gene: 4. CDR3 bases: TGCAGCGTCCGGACAGGGGGGGCCTACGAGCAGTACTTC. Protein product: CSVRTGGAYEQYF.

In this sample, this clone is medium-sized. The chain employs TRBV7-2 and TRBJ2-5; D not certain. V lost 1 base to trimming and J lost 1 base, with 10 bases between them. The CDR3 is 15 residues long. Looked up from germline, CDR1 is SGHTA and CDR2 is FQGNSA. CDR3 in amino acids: CASSLDGGTQETQYF. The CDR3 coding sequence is TGTGCCAGCAGCTTAGATGGCGGAACCCAAGAGACCCAGTACTTC.

CDR3 loop: CASSESVLTGDNGYTF. CDR3 bases: TGTGCCAGCAGTGAAAGTGTGTTGACAGGGGACAATGGCTACACCTTC. The chain employs TRBV6-1 and TRBJ1-2, with 8 bases matching TRBD1. The ends lost 2 bases at V and 6 bases at J; junction bases unmatched: 11. The CDR3 runs to 16 residues. Germline lookup yields CDR1 MNHNS and CDR2 SASEGT.

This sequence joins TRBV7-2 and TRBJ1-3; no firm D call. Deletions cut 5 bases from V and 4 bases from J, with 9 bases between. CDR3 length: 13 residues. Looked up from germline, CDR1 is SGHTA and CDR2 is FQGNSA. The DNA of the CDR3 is TGTGCCAGCAGCAACTCCGAAGGAAACACCATATATTTT. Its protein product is CASSNSEGNTIYF.

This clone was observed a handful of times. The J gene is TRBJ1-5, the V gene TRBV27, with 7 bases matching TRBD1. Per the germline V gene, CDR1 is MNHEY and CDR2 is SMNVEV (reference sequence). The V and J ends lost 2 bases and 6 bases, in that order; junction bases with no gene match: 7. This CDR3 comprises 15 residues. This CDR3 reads CASSLRAGGSQPQHF. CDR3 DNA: TGTGCCAGCAGTTTACGGGCAGGGGGAAGTCAGCCCCAGCATTTT.

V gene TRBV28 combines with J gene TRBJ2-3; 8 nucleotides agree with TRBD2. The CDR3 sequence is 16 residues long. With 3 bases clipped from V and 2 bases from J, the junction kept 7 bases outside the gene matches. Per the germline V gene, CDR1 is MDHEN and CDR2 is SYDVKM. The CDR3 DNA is TGTGCCAGCAGTTTCTCGGGAGGGAGTTTCACAGATACGCAGTATTTT. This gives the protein CASSFSGGSFTDTQYF.

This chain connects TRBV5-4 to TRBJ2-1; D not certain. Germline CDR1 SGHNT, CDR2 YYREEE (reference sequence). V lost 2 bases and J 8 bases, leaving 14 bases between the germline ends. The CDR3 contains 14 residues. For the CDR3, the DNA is TGTGCCAGCAGCTTATTCAATCGGGTAGATGAGCAGTTCTTC. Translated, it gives CASSLFNRVDEQFF.

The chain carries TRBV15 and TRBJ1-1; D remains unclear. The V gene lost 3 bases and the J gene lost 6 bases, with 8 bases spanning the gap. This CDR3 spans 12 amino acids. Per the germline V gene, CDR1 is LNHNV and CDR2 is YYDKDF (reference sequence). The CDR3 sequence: CATSRGESEAFF. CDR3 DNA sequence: TGTGCCACCAGCAGGGGTGAATCTGAAGCTTTCTTT.

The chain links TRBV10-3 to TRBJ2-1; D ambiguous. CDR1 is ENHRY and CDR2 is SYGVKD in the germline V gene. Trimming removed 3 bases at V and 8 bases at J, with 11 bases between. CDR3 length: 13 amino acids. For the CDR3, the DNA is TGTGCCATCAGTGATTCCCTAGGGTATGAGCAGTTCTTC. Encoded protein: CAISDSLGYEQFF.

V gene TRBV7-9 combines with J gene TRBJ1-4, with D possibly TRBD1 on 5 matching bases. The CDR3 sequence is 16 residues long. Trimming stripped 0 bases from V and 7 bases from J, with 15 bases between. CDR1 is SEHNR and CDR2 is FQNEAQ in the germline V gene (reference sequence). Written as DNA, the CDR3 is TGTGCCAGCAGCTTAGCTGCAAGGGGCGATGGTGAAAAACTGTTTTTT. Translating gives CASSLAARGDGEKLFF.

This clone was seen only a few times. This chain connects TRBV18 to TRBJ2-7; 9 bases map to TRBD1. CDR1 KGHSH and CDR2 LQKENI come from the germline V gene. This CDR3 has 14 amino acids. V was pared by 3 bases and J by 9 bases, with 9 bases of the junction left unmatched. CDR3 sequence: CASSPSRDRAGQYF. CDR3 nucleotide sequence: TGTGCCAGCTCACCGTCACGGGACAGGGCAGGGCAGTACTTC.

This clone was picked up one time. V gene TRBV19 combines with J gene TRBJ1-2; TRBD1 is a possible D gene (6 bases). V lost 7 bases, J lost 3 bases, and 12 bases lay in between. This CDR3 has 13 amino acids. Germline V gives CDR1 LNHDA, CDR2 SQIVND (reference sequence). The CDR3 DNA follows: TGTGCCAGTAAAACAGGGAAAGACTATGGCTACACCTTC. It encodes CASKTGKDYGYTF.

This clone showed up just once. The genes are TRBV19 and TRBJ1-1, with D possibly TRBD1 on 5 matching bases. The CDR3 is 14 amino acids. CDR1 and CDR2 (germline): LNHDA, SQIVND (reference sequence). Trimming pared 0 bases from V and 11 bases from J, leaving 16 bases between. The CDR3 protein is CASSIEGRRRGAFF. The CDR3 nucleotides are TGTGCCAGTAGTATAGAAGGTAGACGGCGGGGGGCTTTCTTT.

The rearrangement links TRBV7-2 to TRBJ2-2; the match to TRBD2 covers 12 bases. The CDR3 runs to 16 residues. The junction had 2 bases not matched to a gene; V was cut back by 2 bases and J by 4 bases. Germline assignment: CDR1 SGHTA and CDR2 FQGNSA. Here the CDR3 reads CASSLLAGGRTGELFF. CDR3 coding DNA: TGTGCCAGCAGCTTACTAGCGGGAGGGCGCACCGGGGAGCTGTTTTTT.

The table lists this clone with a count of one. The CDR3 DNA reads TGTGCCAGCACCACCACGTATGGGTACGGCTACACCTTC. It encodes CASTTTYGYGYTF. The rearrangement uses TRBV28 and TRBJ1-2; D gene unclear. The V end lost 7 bases, the J end lost 8 bases, and 17 bases lay between the germline ends. This CDR3 is built from 13 residues. CDR1 and CDR2 (germline): MDHEN, SYDVKM.

CDR3 nucleotide sequence: TGTGCCAGCAGCAGGACTACCTACAATGAGCAGTTCTTC. Protein product: CASSRTTYNEQFF. V is TRBV5-6 and J is TRBJ2-1; the D gene is possibly TRBD2 (6 bases). In germline, CDR1 is SGHDT, CDR2 YYEEEE. V was trimmed by 4 bases and J by 2 bases, leaving 7 bases between them. This CDR3 region has 13 residues.

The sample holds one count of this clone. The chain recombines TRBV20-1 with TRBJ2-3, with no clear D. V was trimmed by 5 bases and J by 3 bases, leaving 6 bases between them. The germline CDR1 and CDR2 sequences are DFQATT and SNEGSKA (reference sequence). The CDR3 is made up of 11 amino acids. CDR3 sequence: CSALGTDTQYF. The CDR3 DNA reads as TGCAGTGCTCTCGGAACAGATACGCAGTATTTT.

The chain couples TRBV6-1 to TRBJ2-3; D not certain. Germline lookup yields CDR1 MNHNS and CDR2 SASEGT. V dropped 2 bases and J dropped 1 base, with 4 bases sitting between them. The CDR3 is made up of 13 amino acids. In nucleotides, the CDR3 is TGTGCCAGCAGTGAACCTGGCACAGATACGCAGTATTTT. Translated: CASSEPGTDTQYF.

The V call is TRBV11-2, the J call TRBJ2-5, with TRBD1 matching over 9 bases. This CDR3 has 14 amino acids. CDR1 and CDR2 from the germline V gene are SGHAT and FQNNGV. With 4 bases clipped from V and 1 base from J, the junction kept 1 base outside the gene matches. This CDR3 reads CASSSQGAQETQYF. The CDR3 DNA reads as TGTGCCAGCAGCTCACAGGGGGCCCAAGAGACCCAGTACTTC.

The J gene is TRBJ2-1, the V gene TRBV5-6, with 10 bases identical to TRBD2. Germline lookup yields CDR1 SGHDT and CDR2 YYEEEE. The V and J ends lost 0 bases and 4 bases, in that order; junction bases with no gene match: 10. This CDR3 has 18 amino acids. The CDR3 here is CASSLDSSASGRYNEQFF. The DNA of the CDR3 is TGTGCCAGCAGCTTGGATTCGTCGGCTAGCGGGAGATACAATGAGCAGTTCTTC.

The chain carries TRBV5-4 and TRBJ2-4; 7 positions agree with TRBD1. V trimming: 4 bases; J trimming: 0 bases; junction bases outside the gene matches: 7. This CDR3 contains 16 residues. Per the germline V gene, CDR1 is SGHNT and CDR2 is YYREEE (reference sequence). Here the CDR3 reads CASSTLQGLAKNIQYF. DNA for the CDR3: TGTGCCAGCAGCACCCTACAGGGGCTAGCCAAAAACATTCAGTACTTC.

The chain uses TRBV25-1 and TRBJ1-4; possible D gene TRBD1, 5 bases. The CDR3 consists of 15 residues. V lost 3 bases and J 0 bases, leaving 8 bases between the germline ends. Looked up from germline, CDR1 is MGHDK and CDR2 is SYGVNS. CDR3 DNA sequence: TGTGCCAGCAGTGATTTGGGGGCAACTAATGAAAAACTGTTTTTT. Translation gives CASSDLGATNEKLFF.

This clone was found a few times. As DNA, the CDR3 is TGTGCCAGCAGTTACAGGGGAGGGAATTCACCCCTCCACTTT. Its translation: CASSYRGGNSPLHF. The chain has TRBV6-5 and TRBJ1-6, with a tentative D call TRBD1 (5 bases). The V end was cut by 2 bases, the J end by 7 bases, with 9 bases between. CDR3 size: 14 residues. Germline assignment: CDR1 MNHEY and CDR2 SVGAGI.

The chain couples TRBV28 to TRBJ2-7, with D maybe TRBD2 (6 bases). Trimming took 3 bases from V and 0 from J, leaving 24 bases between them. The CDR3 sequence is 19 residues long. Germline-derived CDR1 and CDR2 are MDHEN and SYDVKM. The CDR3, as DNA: TGTGCCAGCAGTTTTCACTATGGGGGTAGCGGAAAAACCTCCTACGAGCAGTACTTC. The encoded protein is CASSFHYGGSGKTSYEQYF.

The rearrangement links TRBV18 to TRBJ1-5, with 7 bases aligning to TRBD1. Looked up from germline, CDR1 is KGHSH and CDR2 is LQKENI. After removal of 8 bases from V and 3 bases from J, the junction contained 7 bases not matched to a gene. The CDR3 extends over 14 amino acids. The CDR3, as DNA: TGTGCCAGCGCAAAACAGGGGATCAATCAGCCCCAGCATTTT. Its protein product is CASAKQGINQPQHF.

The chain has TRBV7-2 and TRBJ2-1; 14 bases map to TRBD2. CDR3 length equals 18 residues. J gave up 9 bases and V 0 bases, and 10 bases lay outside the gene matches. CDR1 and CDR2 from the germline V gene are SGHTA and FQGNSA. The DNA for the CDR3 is TGTGCCAGCAGCTTAGCTTATGCCGGGACTAGCGGGAGAGGTGAGCAGTTCTTC. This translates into CASSLAYAGTSGRGEQFF.

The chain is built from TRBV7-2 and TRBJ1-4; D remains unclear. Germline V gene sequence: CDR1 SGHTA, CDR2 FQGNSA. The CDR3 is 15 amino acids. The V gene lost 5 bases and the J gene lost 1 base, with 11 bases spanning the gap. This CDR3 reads CASSDPYKTNEKLFF. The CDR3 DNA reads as TGTGCCAGCAGCGACCCCTACAAAACTAATGAAAAACTGTTTTTT.

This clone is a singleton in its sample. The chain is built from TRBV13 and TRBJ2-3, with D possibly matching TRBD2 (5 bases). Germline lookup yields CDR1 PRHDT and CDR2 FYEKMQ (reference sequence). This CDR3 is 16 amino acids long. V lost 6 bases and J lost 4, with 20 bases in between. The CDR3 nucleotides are TGTGCCAGCAGTATCCCGGTGGGGAGTCGAGCAGATACGCAGTATTTT. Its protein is CASSIPVGSRADTQYF.